This TCR beta chain was documented in a study of T cell responses to AZD1222 COVID-19 vaccine. Study-level information: Timing groups of about 4 and about 12 weeks for second doses were pooled.

Assay: immunoSEQ multiplex PCR; the TCRdb copy retains only in-frame clones and omits some. The sample has just under 90,000 clones; roughly 87% are singletons. The CDR3 covers 14 residues. V lost 5 bases and J lost 9, with 16 bases in between. The germline gives CDR1 MNHEY, CDR2 SVGAGI. Sequencing was performed on peripheral blood, taken on day 0 of AZD1222 vaccination. The receptor was isolated from an adult in good health. The chain joins TRBV6-5 to TRBJ2-2; possible D gene TRBD1, 5 bases. CDR3 amino acids: CASSLDNSHRELFF. The CDR3 DNA sequence: TGTGCCAGCAGTCTGGACAATTCCCACCGGGAGCTGTTTTTT.